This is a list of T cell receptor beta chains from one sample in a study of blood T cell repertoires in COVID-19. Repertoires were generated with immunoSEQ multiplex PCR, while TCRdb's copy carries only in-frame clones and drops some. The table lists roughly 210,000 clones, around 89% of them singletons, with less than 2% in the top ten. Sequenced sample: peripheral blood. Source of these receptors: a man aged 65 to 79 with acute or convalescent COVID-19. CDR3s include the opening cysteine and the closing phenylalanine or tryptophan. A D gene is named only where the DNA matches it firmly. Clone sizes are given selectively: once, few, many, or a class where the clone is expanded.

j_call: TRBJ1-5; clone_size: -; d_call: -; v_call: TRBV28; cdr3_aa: CASSLAAVSNQPQHF; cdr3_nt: TGTGCCAGCAGTTTGGCGGCCGTCAGCAATCAGCCCCAGCATTTT
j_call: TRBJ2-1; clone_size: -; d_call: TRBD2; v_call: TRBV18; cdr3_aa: CASSPPLTSGRAYHEQFF; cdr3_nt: TGTGCCAGCTCACCACCCCTCACTAGCGGGAGGGCATATCATGAGCAGTTCTTC
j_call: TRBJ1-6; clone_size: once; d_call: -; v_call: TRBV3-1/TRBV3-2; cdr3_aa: CASSQVRGVNSPLHF; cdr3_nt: TGTGCCAGCAGCCAAGTTCGGGGGGTAAATTCACCCCTCCACTTT
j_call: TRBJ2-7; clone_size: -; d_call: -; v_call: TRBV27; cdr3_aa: CASSLSSQEGFNEQYF; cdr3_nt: TGTGCCAGCAGTTTATCGAGCCAGGAAGGTTTCAACGAGCAGTACTTC
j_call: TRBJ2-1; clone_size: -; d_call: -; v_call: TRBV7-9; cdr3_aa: CASSLATGVTSYNEQFF; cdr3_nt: TGTGCCAGCAGCTTAGCGACAGGTGTTACTTCCTACAATGAGCAGTTCTTC
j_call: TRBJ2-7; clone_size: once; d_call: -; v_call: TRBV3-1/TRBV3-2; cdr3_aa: CASSQGGAYEQYF; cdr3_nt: TGTGCCAGCAGCCAAGGGGGGGCCTACGAGCAGTACTTC
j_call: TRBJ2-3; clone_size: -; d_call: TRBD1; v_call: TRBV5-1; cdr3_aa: CASGQEHTDTQYF; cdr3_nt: TGCGCCAGCGGACAGGAGCACACAGATACGCAGTATTTT
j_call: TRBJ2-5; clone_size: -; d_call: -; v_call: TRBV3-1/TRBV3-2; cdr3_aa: CASSQGQTYQETQYF; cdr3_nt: TGTGCCAGCAGCCAAGGACAGACTTACCAAGAGACCCAGTACTTC
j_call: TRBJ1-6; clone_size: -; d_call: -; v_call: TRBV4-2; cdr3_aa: CASSPFIGTLSPLHF; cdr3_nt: TGTGCCAGCAGCCCCTTCATTGGTACTCTTTCACCCCTCCACTTT
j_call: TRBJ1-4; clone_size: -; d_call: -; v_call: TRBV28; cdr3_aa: CASSELDEKLFF; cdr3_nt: TGTGCCAGCAGCGAGCTGGATGAAAAACTGTTTTTT
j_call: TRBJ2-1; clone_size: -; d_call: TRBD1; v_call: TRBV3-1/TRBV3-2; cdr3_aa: CASSQRTGGNEQFF; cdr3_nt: TGTGCCAGCAGCCAGAGGACAGGAGGTAATGAGCAGTTCTTC
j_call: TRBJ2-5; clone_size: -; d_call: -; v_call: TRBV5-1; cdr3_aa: CASSLDYQETQYF; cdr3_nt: TGCGCCAGCAGCTTGGACTACCAAGAGACCCAGTACTTC
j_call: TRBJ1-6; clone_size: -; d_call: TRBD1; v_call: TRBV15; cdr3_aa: CATSRSKDRGYGSPLHF; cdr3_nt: TGTGCCACCAGCAGATCTAAGGACAGGGGTTATGGTTCACCCCTCCACTTT
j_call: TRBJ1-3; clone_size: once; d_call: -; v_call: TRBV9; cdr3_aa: CASSVAFSPGRTNSGNTIYF; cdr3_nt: TGTGCCAGCAGCGTAGCCTTTTCTCCTGGTCGGACAAACTCTGGAAACACCATATATTTT
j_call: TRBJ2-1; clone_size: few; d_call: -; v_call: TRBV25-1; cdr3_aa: CASSDSPRRHEQFF; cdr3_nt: TGTGCCAGCAGTGACTCCCCCCGGCGGCATGAGCAGTTCTTC
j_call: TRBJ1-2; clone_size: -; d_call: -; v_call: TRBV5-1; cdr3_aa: CASSTQTGSYGYTF; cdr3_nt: TGCGCCAGCAGCACCCAGACCGGGAGTTATGGCTACACCTTC
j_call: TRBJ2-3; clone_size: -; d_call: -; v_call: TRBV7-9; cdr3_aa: CASSLAAGPTDTQYF; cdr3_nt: TGTGCCAGCAGCTTAGCTGCGGGACCCACAGATACGCAGTATTTT
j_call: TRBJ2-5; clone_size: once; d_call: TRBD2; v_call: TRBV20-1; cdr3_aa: CSASRRLAGVETQYF; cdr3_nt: TGCAGTGCTAGTCGGAGACTAGCGGGAGTAGAGACCCAGTACTTC
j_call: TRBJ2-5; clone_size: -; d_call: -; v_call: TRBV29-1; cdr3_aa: CSARRQETQYF; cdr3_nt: TGCAGCGCCAGGAGGCAAGAGACCCAGTACTTC
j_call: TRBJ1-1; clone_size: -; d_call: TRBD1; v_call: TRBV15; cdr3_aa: CATSSRGRGTEAFF; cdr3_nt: TGTGCCACCAGCAGCAGGGGGCGAGGTACTGAAGCTTTCTTT
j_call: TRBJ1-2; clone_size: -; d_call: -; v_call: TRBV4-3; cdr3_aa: CASSQNTVGQIITDGYTF; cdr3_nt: TGCGCCAGCAGCCAAAATACGGTGGGGCAGATAATCACGGATGGCTACACCTTC
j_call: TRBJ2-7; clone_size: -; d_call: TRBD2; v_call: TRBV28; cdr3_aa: CASSLYRVLAGNEQYF; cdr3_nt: TGTGCCAGCAGTTTATATAGGGTTCTAGCGGGTAACGAGCAGTACTTC
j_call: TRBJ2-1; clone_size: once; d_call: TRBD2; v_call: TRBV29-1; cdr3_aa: CSVRGIPSGTYNEQFF; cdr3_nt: TGCAGCGTCCGCGGCATTCCTAGCGGAACCTACAATGAGCAGTTCTTC
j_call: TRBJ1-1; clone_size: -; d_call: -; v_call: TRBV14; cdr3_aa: CASSQSVVGTEAFF; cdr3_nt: TGTGCCAGCAGCCAGTCAGTTGTCGGGACTGAAGCTTTCTTT
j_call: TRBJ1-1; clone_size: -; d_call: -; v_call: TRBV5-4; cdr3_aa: CASSLEGSTEAFF; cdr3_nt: TGTGCCAGCAGCTTGGAAGGGAGCACTGAAGCTTTCTTT
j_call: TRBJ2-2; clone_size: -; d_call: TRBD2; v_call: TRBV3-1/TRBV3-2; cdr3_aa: CASSQVGAGGYTGELFF; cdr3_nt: TGTGCCAGCAGCCAAGTAGGAGCGGGAGGTTACACCGGGGAGCTGTTTTTT
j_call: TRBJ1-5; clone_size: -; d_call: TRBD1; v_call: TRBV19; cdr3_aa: CASSIYRGGQPQHF; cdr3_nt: TGTGCCAGTAGTATTTACAGGGGGGGTCAGCCCCAGCATTTT
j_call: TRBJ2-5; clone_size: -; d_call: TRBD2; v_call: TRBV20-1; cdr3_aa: CSASGELAGGGLQETQYF; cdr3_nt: TGCAGTGCTAGTGGTGAACTAGCGGGAGGGGGATTGCAAGAGACCCAGTACTTC
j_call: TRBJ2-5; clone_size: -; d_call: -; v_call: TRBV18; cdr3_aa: CASSLDRFQYF; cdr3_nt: TGTGCCAGCTCATTAGACAGGTTCCAGTACTTC
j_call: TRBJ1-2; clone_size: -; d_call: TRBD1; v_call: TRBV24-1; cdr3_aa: CATSSDGTGLSYTF; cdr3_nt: TGTGCCACCAGTTCCGACGGGACAGGATTAAGCTACACCTTC
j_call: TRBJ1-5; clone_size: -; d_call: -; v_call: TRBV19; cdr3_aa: CASSFPTGSSNQPQHF; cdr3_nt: TGTGCCAGTAGCTTCCCGACAGGATCTAGCAATCAGCCCCAGCATTTT
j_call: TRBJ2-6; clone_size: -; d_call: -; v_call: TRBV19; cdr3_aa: CASRGSGANVLTF; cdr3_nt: TGTGCCAGCAGAGGCTCTGGGGCCAACGTCCTGACTTTC
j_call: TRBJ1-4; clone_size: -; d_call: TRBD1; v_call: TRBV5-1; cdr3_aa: CASSSHGTGGYEKLFF; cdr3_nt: TGCGCCAGCAGCTCACACGGGACAGGAGGGTATGAAAAACTGTTTTTT
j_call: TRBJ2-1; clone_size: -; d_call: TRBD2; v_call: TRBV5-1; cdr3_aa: CASQGLGLYNEQFF; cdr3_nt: TGCGCCAGCCAGGGACTAGGTTTGTACAATGAGCAGTTCTTC
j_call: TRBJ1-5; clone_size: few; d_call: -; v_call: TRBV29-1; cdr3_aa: CSVGAENQPQHF; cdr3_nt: TGCAGCGTTGGGGCCGAGAATCAGCCCCAGCATTTT
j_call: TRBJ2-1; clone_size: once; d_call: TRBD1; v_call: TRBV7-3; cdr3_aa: CASSLDLTGEQFF; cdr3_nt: TGTGCCAGCAGCTTGGATTTGACAGGGGAGCAGTTCTTC
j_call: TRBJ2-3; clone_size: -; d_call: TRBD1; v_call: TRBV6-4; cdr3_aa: CASSGTGGTDTQYF; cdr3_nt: TGTGCCAGCAGTGGGACAGGGGGCACAGATACGCAGTATTTT
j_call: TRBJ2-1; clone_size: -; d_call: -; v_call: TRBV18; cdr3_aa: CASSRFNYNEQFF; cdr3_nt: TGTGCCAGCTCGAGGTTCAACTACAATGAGCAGTTCTTC
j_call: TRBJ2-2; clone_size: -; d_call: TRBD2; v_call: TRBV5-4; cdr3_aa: CASTSSGNTGELFF; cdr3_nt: TGTGCCAGCACGTCTAGCGGGAACACCGGGGAGCTGTTTTTT
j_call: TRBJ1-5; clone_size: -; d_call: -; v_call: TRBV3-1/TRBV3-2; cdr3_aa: CASSQDFYSNQPQHF; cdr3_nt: TGTGCCAGCAGCCAAGACTTCTATAGCAATCAGCCCCAGCATTTT
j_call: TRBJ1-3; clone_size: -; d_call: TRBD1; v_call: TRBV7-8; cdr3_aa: CASSFQGQGGSPISGNTIYF; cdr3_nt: TGTGCCAGCAGCTTCCAGGGTCAGGGGGGCAGCCCCATCTCTGGAAACACCATATATTTT
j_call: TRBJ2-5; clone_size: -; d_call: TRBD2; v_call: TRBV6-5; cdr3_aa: CASRLAGGIQETQYF; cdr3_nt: TGTGCCAGCAGACTAGCGGGAGGAATCCAAGAGACCCAGTACTTC
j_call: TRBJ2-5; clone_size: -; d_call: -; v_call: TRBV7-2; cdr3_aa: CASSPTGPHQETQYF; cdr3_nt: TGTGCCAGCAGCCCAACAGGGCCCCACCAAGAGACCCAGTACTTC
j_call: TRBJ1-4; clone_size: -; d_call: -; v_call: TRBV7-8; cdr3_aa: CASSKDSPATNEKLFF; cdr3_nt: TGTGCCAGCAGCAAGGACAGCCCTGCAACTAATGAAAAACTGTTTTTT
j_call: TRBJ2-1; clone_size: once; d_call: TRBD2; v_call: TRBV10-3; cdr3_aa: CAISIAGVADEQFF; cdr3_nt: TGTGCCATCAGTATTGCGGGAGTAGCGGATGAGCAGTTCTTC
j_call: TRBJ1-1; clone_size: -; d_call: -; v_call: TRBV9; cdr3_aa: CASSVEGQGHTEAFF; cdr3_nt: TGTGCCAGCAGCGTAGAGGGTCAGGGGCACACTGAAGCTTTCTTT
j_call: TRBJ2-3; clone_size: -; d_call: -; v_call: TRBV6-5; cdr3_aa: CASSDFQGYTDTQYF; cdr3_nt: TGTGCCAGCAGCGACTTTCAGGGTTACACAGATACGCAGTATTTT
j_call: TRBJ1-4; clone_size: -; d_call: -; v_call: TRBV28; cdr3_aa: CASWGGVGEKLFF; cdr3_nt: TGTGCCAGTTGGGGGGGGGTTGGTGAAAAACTGTTTTTT
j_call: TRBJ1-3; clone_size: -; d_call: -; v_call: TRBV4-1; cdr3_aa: CASSSSQGLSGNTIYF; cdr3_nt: TGCGCCAGCAGCTCCAGTCAGGGCCTCTCTGGAAACACCATATATTTT
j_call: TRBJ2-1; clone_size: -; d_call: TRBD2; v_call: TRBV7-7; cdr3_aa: CASSSGLAGPNEQFF; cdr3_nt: TGTGCCAGCAGCTCCGGACTAGCGGGGCCCAATGAGCAGTTCTTC
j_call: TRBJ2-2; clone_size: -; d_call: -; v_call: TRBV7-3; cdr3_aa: CASSRTGNAEVTGELFF; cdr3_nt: TGTGCCAGCAGCAGAACAGGGAATGCTGAGGTCACCGGGGAGCTGTTTTTT